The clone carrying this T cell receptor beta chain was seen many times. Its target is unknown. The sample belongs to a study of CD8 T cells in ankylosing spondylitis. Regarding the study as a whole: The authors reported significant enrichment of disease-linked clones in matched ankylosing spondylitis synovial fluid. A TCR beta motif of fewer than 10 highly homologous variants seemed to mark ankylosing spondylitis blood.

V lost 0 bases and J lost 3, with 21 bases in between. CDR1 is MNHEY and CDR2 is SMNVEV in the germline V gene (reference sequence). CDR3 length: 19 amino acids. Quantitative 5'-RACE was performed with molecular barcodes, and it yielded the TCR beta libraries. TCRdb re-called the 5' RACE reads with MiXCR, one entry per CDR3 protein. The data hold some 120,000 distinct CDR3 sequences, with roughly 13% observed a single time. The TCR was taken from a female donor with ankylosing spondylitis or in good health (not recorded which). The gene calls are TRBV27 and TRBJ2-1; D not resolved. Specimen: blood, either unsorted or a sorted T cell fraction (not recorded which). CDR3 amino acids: CASSLSLSPAQTLYNEQFF. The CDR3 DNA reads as TGTGCCAGCAGTTTATCCCTTTCTCCCGCCCAAACACTCTACAATGAGCAGTTCTTC.